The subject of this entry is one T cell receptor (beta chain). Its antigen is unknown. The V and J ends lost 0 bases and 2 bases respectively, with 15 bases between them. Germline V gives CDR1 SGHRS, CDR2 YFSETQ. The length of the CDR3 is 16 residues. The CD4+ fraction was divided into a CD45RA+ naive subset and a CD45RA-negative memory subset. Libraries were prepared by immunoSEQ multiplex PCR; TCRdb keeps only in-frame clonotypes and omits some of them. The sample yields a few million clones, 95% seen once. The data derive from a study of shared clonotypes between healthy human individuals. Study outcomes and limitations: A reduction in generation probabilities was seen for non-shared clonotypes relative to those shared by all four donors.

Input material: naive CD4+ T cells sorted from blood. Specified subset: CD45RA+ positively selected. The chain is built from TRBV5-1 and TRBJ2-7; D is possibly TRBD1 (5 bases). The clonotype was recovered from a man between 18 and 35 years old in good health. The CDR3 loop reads CASSLGGSTLTYEQYF. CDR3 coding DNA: TGCGCCAGCAGCTTGGGGGGCAGTACCTTGACCTACGAGCAGTACTTC.